These T cell receptor beta chains were read from a single sample in a study of PD-L1 blockade in urothelial cancer. The method was immunoSEQ multiplex PCR; TCRdb's version includes in-frame clones alone and lacks a portion of them. Here the sample spans some 71,000 clones, 85% to 90% being singletons. The specimen comprised PBMCs, sampled around atezolizumab (anti-PD-L1) treatment. These receptors were collected from a man aged 60 to 69 with urothelial cancer. CDR3s include the opening cysteine and the closing phenylalanine or tryptophan. Fields, in order: J gene, clone size, D gene, CDR3 length, V gene, CDR3 protein, CDR3 DNA. A D gene is named only where the DNA matches it firmly. Where a row states a size, it is once, few, many or the class of an expanded clone; other rows omit it.

TRBJ2-7 | once | NA | 15 | TRBV4-1 | CASSQDQGPSYEQYF | TGCGCCAGCAGCCAAGATCAGGGCCCCTCCTACGAGCAGTACTTC
TRBJ2-1 | NA | TRBD1 | 15 | TRBV18 | CASSPPGQGDNEQFF | TGTGCCAGCTCACCACCGGGACAGGGGGACAATGAGCAGTTCTTC
TRBJ1-3 | NA | NA | 14 | TRBV23-1 | CASSHRVSGNTIYF | TGCGCCAGCAGCCACAGGGTTTCTGGAAACACCATATATTTT
TRBJ2-3 | NA | TRBD2 | 16 | TRBV9 | CASSVGLASSTDTQYF | TGTGCCAGCAGCGTCGGACTAGCGTCTAGCACAGATACGCAGTATTTT
TRBJ2-3 | NA | NA | 14 | TRBV10-1 | CATIFPGSTDTQYF | TGCGCTACTATTTTCCCCGGTAGCACAGATACGCAGTATTTT
TRBJ1-1 | once | NA | 15 | TRBV11-2 | CASSSNWDLGTEAFF | TGTGCCAGCAGCTCGAATTGGGACTTGGGGACTGAAGCTTTCTTT
TRBJ2-1 | NA | TRBD2 | 14 | TRBV6-4 | CASSALAGGTEQFF | TGTGCCAGCAGTGCCCTAGCGGGGGGGACTGAGCAGTTCTTC
TRBJ1-1 | once | TRBD1 | 14 | TRBV7-2 | CASSSGTGPTEAFF | TGTGCCAGCAGCTCAGGGACAGGGCCCACTGAAGCTTTCTTT
TRBJ2-7 | NA | TRBD2 | 12 | TRBV28 | CASSFGRGEQYF | TGTGCCAGCAGTTTTGGGAGGGGCGAGCAGTACTTC
TRBJ2-1 | NA | NA | 17 | TRBV7-9 | CASSSPISKSSYNEQFF | TGTGCCAGCAGCTCACCCATCAGTAAAAGCTCCTACAATGAGCAGTTCTTC
TRBJ2-2 | few | TRBD2 | 15 | TRBV19 | CASSSQTLAAGELFF | TGTGCCAGTAGTTCGCAAACACTAGCGGCCGGGGAGCTGTTTTTT
TRBJ2-3 | NA | NA | 16 | TRBV19 | CASRPPSRGFGDTQYF | TGTGCCAGTAGACCCCCTTCCCGCGGTTTTGGGGATACGCAGTATTTT
TRBJ1-4 | once | TRBD1 | 18 | TRBV5-6 | CASSLAPKGASWNEKLFF | TGTGCCAGCAGCTTGGCCCCGAAGGGGGCGAGTTGGAATGAAAAACTGTTTTTT
TRBJ2-3 | NA | TRBD1 | 14 | TRBV15 | CATSRVGQGDTQYF | TGTGCCACCAGCAGGGTGGGACAGGGGGATACGCAGTATTTT
TRBJ2-5 | NA | TRBD2 | 16 | TRBV9 | CASSVDPSGGGETQYF | TGTGCCAGCAGCGTAGACCCTAGCGGGGGGGGAGAGACCCAGTACTTC
TRBJ2-1 | once | TRBD2 | 17 | TRBV5-8 | CASSLAVSGGSYNEQFF | TGTGCCAGCAGCTTGGCCGTGTCGGGGGGTTCCTACAATGAGCAGTTCTTC
TRBJ2-3 | NA | TRBD1 | 15 | TRBV11-2 | CASSSSRGREDTQYF | TGTGCCAGCAGCTCAAGCAGGGGGCGCGAAGATACGCAGTATTTT
TRBJ2-7 | NA | TRBD2 | 16 | TRBV5-6 | CASSLRSGGFSYEQYF | TGTGCCAGCAGCCTCCGGTCGGGAGGTTTCTCCTACGAGCAGTACTTC
TRBJ1-3 | NA | NA | 12 | TRBV7-2 | CASSPSGNTIYF | TGTGCCAGCAGCCCCAGTGGAAACACCATATATTTT
TRBJ2-3 | NA | NA | 12 | TRBV5-6 | CASSLGVDTQYF | TGTGCCAGCAGCCTAGGGGTCGATACGCAGTATTTT
TRBJ2-3 | NA | TRBD2 | 15 | TRBV5-1 | CASSLGLAGTDTQYF | TGCGCCAGCAGCTTGGGGCTAGCGGGGACAGATACGCAGTATTTT